The 3 T cell receptor beta chains given below trace back to one sample, sequenced in a study of HIV-infected patients and healthy controls. Reverse transcription used 450 to 650 ng RNA and constant-region primers for alpha and beta. Alpha and beta chain libraries were made separately by chain-specific third strand synthesis with multiplexing indices. TCRdb used MiXCR to reprocess the 5' RACE reads, holding one entry per CDR3 protein. The sample yields about 5,000 distinct CDR3 sequences, more than 20% seen once. Follow-up blood was drawn about 14 weeks, roughly three months, after antiretroviral therapy began. All unsorted peripheral T cells were captured because whole blood was used without fractionation. The sample here was blood, taken during antiretroviral therapy. Every receptor here comes from an adult with HIV infection.

Many counts were recorded for this clonotype. The chain carries TRBV12-3 or TRBV12-4 and TRBJ1-6; no reliable D call. There are 16 residues in the CDR3. Trimming took off 5 bases at V and 7 bases at J, with 18 bases between the two ends. The CDR3 region has the DNA TGTGCCAGCAGTGCATCGTATCTCGTTCGAAATTCACCCCTCCACTTT. Protein product: CASSASYLVRNSPLHF.

The sample holds a few counts of this clonotype. Possible read error: a much larger clone is one base away. The chain is built from TRBV3-1 and TRBJ2-3, with 7 bases matching TRBD2. The CDR3 spans 16 residues. J gave up 6 bases and V 4 bases, and 13 bases lay outside the gene matches. Germline CDR1 is LGHDT and CDR2 is YNNKEL (reference sequence). The CDR3 coding sequence is TGTGCCAGCAGCCGGGGGGAGGGACTCAAAATTGATACGCAGTATTTT. It encodes CASSRGEGLKIDTQYF.

This clonotype turned up a few times. This chain connects TRBV6-2 or TRBV6-3 to TRBJ2-1; the match to TRBD2 covers 14 bases. The trim removed 5 bases at V and 7 bases at J, leaving 7 bases unmatched. CDR3 length: 16 amino acids. Per the germline V gene, CDR1 is MNHEY and CDR2 is SVGEGT. DNA for the CDR3: TGTGCCAGCAGTCGACAGACTAGCGGGGGGGCGAATGAGCAGTTCTTC. Translated: CASSRQTSGGANEQFF.